This TCR beta chain derives from a study of cytomegalovirus exposure and HLA in healthy donors. Overall study findings and caveats: Within a later analysis, the majority of CMV-associated TCR beta chains appeared HLA-restricted. The authors listed approximately 160 TCR beta chains as cytomegalovirus-associated.

The PCR had 60 Vbeta and 13 Jbeta primers. As originally analysed: In a later analysis, of 79 million or so unique beta chains, about 11 million appeared in at least two donors. Sequenced by immunoSEQ multiplex PCR; TCRdb stores in-frame clones only, minus some. V and J calls and clone size are given by that table; D and trimming were obtained from the DNA. The table shows 100,000 to 150,000 clones, with 72% occurring only once. Worth noting for this clone: Antigen unknown.

CDR1 and CDR2 from the germline V gene are SGDLS and YYNGEE. The CDR3 covers 15 residues. V was clipped by 0 bases and J by 2 bases, with 12 bases between them. The material sequenced was PBMCs. The TCR sequence derives from a man younger than 40 in good health and CMV-seronegative. The V call is TRBV9, the J call TRBJ2-7; no reliable D call. The CDR3 sequence: CASSVASAETYEQYF. CDR3 sequence (DNA): TGTGCCAGCAGCGTAGCCAGTGCTGAAACCTACGAGCAGTACTTC.